The sequence of this TCR beta chain was determined in a study of cytomegalovirus exposure and HLA in healthy donors (dated by TCRdb to 2017 to 2019). A note on the overall study: An earlier analysis of 587 of the donors reported about 280 Gb of sequence data and some 110 million unique TCR beta sequences obtained from approximately 180 million T cells. The study used immunosequencing to profile the T cell repertoires of 670 or so subjects and linked those repertoires to cytomegalovirus serostatus. In addition to the first cohort of approximately 650 subjects, a separate validation cohort of 120 different subjects was used. Typing coverage differed by locus: A, B, C, DRB1 and DQB1 were typed in roughly 620-630 donors, DQA1 in roughly 510, DPA1 in around 610, and DPB1 in approximately 450. An earlier analysis of 587 of the donors used high-throughput TCR beta sequencing to judge whether each TCR beta V gene segment behaved as functional or pseudogenic. Donor age, sex, ethnicity and CMV serostatus were compiled together with the repertoire data. Every discovery cohort repertoire had been produced on one sequencing platform. To predict cytomegalovirus infection status, the study brought together high-throughput TCR immunosequencing, statistical association of individual TCRs with disease status, and machine learning. A later analysis re-examined previously published TCR beta repertoires from roughly 720 donors and added high-resolution HLA genotyping to investigate patterns of TCR occurrence. Of the 398 genotyped donors, about 80% fell in the genetic ancestry cluster associated with self-reported Caucasian donors. About 300 gigabases of sequencing data and approximately 85 million unique TCR sequences were included in an early release covering under 650 HLA-typed donors. Class I and class II HLA loci were covered by the typing at four-digit resolution. In a later genetic analysis, genome-wide SNP genotypes for about 60% of the 666 donors were used, and that subset was treated as a discovery cohort. The later analysis used no new phenotypic data to find candidate immune exposures, relying instead on TCR beta sequences and their occurrence across donors. Because of strong linkage in the cohort, roughly five DR-DQ haplotypes were treated as single units for association and clustering. Among over 350 genotyped donors of the cohort, an average of roughly 240,000 unique TCR beta nucleotide sequences were sequenced per donor, around 20% of them non-productive. The study aimed to test whether signatures of past pathogen exposure could be identified by cataloging public T cell receptors. The study at large found these results: In an earlier analysis of about 600 of the donors, most TCR beta V segments appeared in productive rearrangements about 90% or about 30% of the time, broadly matching IMGT annotations. The only immune exposure information available for the cohort was CMV serostatus. Because HLA typing was missing for some donors at each locus, association tests included only the typed subset. According to a later genetic analysis, donors in an Asian-associated ancestry cluster had fewer N-insertions in productive TCRs than the approximately 670-donor mean. Because the 87-base-pair reads could not distinguish some IMGT-functional V segments, including TRBV6-2 and TRBV6-3, those segments were excluded. According to a later analysis, parvovirus B19, influenza, CMV and Epstein-Barr virus appeared linked to several top co-occurrence clusters. Sequencing depth was assumed to be roughly uniform across donors in the presence/absence analyses, though that assumption may not hold. A later analysis found that HLA-associated TCR beta chains were more clonally expanded and had lower generation probabilities than equally common non-associated chains. Across donors, most TCR sequences were observed very rarely, whereas some public TCRs were present in many individuals. According to a later analysis, most CMV-associated TCR beta chains appeared to be HLA-restricted, and the HLA associations seemed to be driven largely by CMV exposure. In a later analysis, the rate of TCR association differed among HLA loci, with DRB1 alleles having the most associated TCRs and HLA-C alleles having the fewest. The study gave a list of over 150 TCR beta chains associated with cytomegalovirus. The classifier was reported to diagnose cytomegalovirus status with high specificity and sensitivity in both the original cohort and the validation cohort. At a false discovery rate of 0.05, a later analysis linked 16,951 TCR beta sequences to specific HLA alleles. A cluster of highly shared sequence variants was judged likely to be a technical artifact of the sequencing pipeline. In this cohort, only TCR beta chains were sequenced, and detectable features were limited by the absence of alpha or paired-chain data. When HLA alleles, especially DR and DQ, strongly co-occurred, TCR associations were difficult to assign to individual alleles. Linkage disequilibrium might explain the correlated functional status among segregating V segments, but an unknown experimental factor could not be ruled out. The earlier analysis of some 560 of the donors excluded 15 to 20 rarely observed V segments, including chromosome 9 orphons, because counts were too low. The authors suggested that the approach could potentially be generalized to other disease states and immunological phenotypes. In vitro tests confirmed that three of the cytomegalovirus-associated TCR beta chains recognize cytomegalovirus antigens. A later genetic analysis associated a missense DCLRE1C variant with V-gene and J-gene trimming of TCR beta chains, and an independent cohort replicated the association. A further reported finding was that TCR beta sequences accurately predicted the HLA-A and HLA-B alleles for most subjects in the first cohort.

Libraries were prepared through the immunoSEQ multiplex PCR assay. The multiplex PCR relied on a mix of 60 forward primers for TCR Vbeta segments and 13 reverse primers for TCR Jbeta segments. The CDR3 region of rearranged TCR beta genes was amplified from genomic DNA with a multiplex PCR assay. On the Illumina HiSeq System, the amplified TCR beta libraries were sequenced as 87-base-pair reads. As for how the authors treated the data: A later analysis counted some 74 million unique TCR beta chains across the 650 to 800 repertoires, and around 9.9 million of these chains were shared by at least two donors. Raw reads were error-corrected and collapsed into unique sequences with a nearest-neighbor algorithm that merged closely related sequences to remove PCR and sequencing errors. V, D and J gene segments were assigned by aligning CDR3 sequences to IMGT reference sequences. For a sequence to be retained, at least a six-nucleotide match to both a V gene segment and a J gene segment was required. A rearrangement was called productive if the CDR3 had no stop codons and remained in frame with V and J, and every other rearrangement was called non-productive. Following IMGT convention, CDR3 was defined as the stretch from the second conserved V-encoded cysteine up to the conserved J-encoded phenylalanine. The earlier analysis of about 530 of the donors excluded any sequence lacking an unambiguous match to a single V gene segment. An earlier analysis of several hundred of the donors classified V segments as functional when productive rearrangements were above 56.7% and as segregating when the standard deviation between donors was above 5%. A statistical classification framework was developed to diagnose cytomegalovirus status using the catalog of TCR beta chain sequences. V and J gene assignment, in a later analysis, came from comparing TCR nucleotide sequences with IMGT/GENE-DB human TR gene sequences. A later analysis assigned CDR3 sequences and most-parsimonious VDJ recombination scenarios with the TCRdist pipeline. In a later analysis, each TCR beta chain was defined by its CDR3 amino acid sequence together with its V-gene family, and reads without a unique V-gene family were excluded. In a later analysis, a few hundred highly shared, low-generation-probability nucleotide sequences were removed to address suspected cross-contamination and a sequencing artifact. A later analysis calculated a clonal expansion index for each public chain from normalized within-repertoire ranks of inferred template counts. Generation probabilities in a later analysis came from a VDJ recombination model fitted to out-of-frame rearrangements, and those results were checked against IGoR. In a later analysis, hypergeometric tests were used to score TCR-TCR, TCR-HLA and TCR-CMV co-occurrence, with a repertoire-size bias correction applied to TCR pairs. To estimate false discovery rates, a later analysis permuted the HLA or CMV assignments 20 times. A later analysis grouped co-occurring TCRs with DBSCAN, adding TCRdist sequence similarity when clustering within HLA-allele-positive subsets. Repertoires with fewer than 30,000 or more than 120,000 public chains, plus five repertoires with anomalous nucleotide sharing, were excluded from co-occurrence clustering. TCRdb retrieved this table from immuneACCESS and kept in-frame rearrangements only. Not all clones are present; in checked studies, unresolved V genes account for under half, and no reason is known for the remainder. The D gene and trimming were derived from the DNA, and the V and J assignments and clone size from that table. For this sample there are about 67,000 clones; roughly 80% appear just once. The top ten clones comprise about 3.2% of the sample.

The CDR3 measures 17 amino acids from cysteine to phenylalanine. Just the 51-base CDR3 DNA is kept, in frame starting at base 1. The junction shows trimming of 1 base on V and 2 bases on J, and the gene matches do not reach 6 bases of it. CDR1 and CDR2 were assigned from the germline V gene as SGHTA and FQGNSA. On this clone: Its antigen is unknown. Base-call qualities are not available, and no considerably larger clone is one nucleotide away.

In total, approximately 690 healthy bone marrow donors made up the cohort. At the time of sampling, every cohort member was nominally healthy, though immune exposures that went unrecorded were likely present. The donor tested CMV seronegative, placing the donor among the 350 or so seronegative members of the cohort. A peripheral blood sample was collected from each donor, and TCR beta sequencing was performed on peripheral blood mononuclear cells. The Qiagen DNeasy Blood Extraction Kit was used to extract genomic DNA from the blood cell samples. The sequenced material came from PBMCs. The chain is assembled from TRBV7-2 and TRBJ2-2; 8 central bases correspond to TRBD1. This sequence originates from a woman aged 30 to 39 in good health and CMV-seronegative. The CDR3 is CASSLVAQGGNTGELFF. The base sequence is TGTGCCAGCAGCTTAGTGGCACAGGGGGGTAACACCGGGGAGCTGTTTTTT. Extended through the reference TRBV7-2 and TRBJ2-2 proteins, this CDR3 yields the full variable domain: GAGVSQSPSNKVTEKGKDVELRCDPISGHTALYWYRQSLGQGLEFLIYFQGNSAPDKSGLPSDRFSAERTGGSVSTLTIQRTQQEDSAVYLCASSLVAQGGNTGELFFGEGSRLTVL.